The clone carrying this T cell receptor (beta chain) was seen ten or more times. What it recognizes is unknown. These data come from a study of glioma-infiltrating T cells. Whole-study findings and limits: Very few CDR3 sequences were shared between tissue and blood. Non-neoplastic patients had below-expected tissue-blood divergence, while all gliomas exceeded expectation.

TCR alpha and beta CDR3 regions were amplified from RNA using iRepertoire nested multiplex PCR. Input was 100-400 ng of tissue mRNA or PBMC total RNA. TCRdb analysed the multiplex PCR reads with MiXCR anew, one entry per CDR3 protein. The repertoire consists of 150,000 to 200,000 distinct CDR3 sequences, with over 40% occurring once and the leading ten covering about 5.2%. Sequenced material: glioma tissue, nonneoplastic brain tissue, or PBMCs (not recorded which). The source of this sequence is a human donor with low-grade glioma or glioblastoma, undergoing nonglioma brain surgery, or in good health (not recorded which).

The CDR3 DNA sequence: TGTGCCAGCAGTTACTATCCTAGACTCCGCTCCTACAATGAGCAGTTCTTC. Protein: CASSYYPRLRSYNEQFF. The rearrangement uses TRBV6-2 or TRBV6-3 and TRBJ2-1, with D unresolved. From germline, CDR1 is MNHEY and CDR2 SVGEGT. There are 17 residues in the CDR3. Trimming stripped 1 base from V and 0 bases from J, with 13 bases between.